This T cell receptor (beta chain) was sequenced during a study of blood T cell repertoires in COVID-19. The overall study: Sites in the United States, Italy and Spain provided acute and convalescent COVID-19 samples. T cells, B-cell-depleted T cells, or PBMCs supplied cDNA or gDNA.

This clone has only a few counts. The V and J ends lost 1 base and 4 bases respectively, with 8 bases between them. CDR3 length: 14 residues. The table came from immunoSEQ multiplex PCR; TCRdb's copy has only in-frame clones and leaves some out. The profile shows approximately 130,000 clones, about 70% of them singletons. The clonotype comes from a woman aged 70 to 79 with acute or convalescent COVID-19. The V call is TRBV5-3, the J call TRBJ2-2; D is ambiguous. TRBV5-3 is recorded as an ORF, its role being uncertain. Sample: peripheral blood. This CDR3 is CARSLMGSTGELFF. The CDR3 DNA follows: TGTGCCAGAAGCTTGATGGGCTCCACCGGGGAGCTGTTTTTT.